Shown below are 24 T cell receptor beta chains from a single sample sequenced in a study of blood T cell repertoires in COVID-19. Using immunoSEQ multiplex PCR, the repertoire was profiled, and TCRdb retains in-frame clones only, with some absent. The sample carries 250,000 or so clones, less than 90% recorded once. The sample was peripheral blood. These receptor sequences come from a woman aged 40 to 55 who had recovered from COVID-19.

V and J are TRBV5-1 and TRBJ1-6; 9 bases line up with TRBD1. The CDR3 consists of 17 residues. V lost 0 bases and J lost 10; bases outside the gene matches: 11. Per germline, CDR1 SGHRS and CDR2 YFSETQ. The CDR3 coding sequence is TGCGCCAGCAGCTTGGGTTCGACAGGGGGGTTGAGGTCACCCCTCCACTTT. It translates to CASSLGSTGGLRSPLHF.

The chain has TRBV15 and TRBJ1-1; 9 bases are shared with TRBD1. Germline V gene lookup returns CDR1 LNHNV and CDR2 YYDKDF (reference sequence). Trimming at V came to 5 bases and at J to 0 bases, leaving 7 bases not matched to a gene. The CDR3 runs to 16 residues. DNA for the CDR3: TGTGCCACCAGCGAACCCGGGACAGGGATGAACACTGAAGCTTTCTTT. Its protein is CATSEPGTGMNTEAFF.

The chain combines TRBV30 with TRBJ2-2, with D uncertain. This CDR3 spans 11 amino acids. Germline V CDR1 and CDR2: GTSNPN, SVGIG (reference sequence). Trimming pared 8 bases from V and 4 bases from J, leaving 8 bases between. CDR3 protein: CAVAPTGELFF. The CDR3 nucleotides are TGTGCCGTAGCTCCCACCGGGGAGCTGTTTTTT.

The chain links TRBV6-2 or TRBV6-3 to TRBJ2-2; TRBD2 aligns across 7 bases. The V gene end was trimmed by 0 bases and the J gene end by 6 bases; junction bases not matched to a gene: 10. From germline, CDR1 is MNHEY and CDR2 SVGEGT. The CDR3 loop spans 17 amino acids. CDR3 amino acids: CASSYSLRAGVAGELFF. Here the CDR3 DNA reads TGTGCCAGCAGTTACTCCCTCCGTGCGGGGGTGGCCGGGGAGCTGTTTTTT.

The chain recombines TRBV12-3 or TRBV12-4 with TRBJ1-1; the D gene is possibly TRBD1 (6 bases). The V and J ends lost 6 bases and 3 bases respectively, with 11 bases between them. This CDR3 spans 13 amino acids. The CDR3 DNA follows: TGTGCCAGCAGGAGGACAGAGGACACTGAAGCTTTCTTT. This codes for CASRRTEDTEAFF.

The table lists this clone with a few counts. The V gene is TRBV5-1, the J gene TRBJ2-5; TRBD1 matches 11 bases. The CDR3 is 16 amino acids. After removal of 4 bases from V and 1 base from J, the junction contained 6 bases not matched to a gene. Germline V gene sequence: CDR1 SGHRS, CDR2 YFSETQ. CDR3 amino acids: CASSPGTGGVQETQYF. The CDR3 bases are TGCGCCAGCAGCCCCGGGACAGGGGGTGTCCAAGAGACCCAGTACTTC.

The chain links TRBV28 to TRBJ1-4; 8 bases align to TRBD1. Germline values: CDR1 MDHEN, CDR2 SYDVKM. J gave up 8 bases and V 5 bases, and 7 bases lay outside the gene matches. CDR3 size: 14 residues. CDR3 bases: TGTGCCAGCAGTGAGACAGGGGCTGGGGAAAAACTGTTTTTT. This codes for CASSETGAGEKLFF.

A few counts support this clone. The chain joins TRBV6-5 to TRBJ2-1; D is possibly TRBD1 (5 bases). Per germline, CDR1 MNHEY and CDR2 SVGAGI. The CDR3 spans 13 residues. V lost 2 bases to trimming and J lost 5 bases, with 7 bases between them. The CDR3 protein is CASSYGANNEQFF. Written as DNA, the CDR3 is TGTGCCAGCAGTTACGGGGCCAACAATGAGCAGTTCTTC.

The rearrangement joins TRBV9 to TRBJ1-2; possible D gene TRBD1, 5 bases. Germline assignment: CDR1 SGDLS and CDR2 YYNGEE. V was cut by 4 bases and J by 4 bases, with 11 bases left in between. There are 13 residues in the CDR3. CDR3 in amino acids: CASSPEGIYGYTF. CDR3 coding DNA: TGTGCCAGCAGCCCGGAGGGGATCTATGGCTACACCTTC.

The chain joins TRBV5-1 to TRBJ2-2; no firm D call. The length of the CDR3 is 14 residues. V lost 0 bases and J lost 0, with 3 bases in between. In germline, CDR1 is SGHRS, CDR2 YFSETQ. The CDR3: CASSLEPNTGELFF. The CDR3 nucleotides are TGCGCCAGCAGCTTGGAGCCGAACACCGGGGAGCTGTTTTTT. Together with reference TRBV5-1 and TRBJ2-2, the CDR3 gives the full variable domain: KAGVTQTPRYLIKTRGQQVTLSCSPISGHRSVSWYQQTPGQGLQFLFEYFSETQRNKGNFPGRFSGRQFSNSRSEMNVSTLELGDSALYLCASSLEPNTGELFFGEGSRLTVL.

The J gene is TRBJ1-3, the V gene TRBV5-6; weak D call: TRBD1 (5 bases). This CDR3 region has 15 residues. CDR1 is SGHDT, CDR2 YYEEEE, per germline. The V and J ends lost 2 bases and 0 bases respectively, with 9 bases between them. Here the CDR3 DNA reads TGTGCCAGCAGCTTACAGGACCGCTCTGGAAACACCATATATTTT. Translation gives CASSLQDRSGNTIYF.

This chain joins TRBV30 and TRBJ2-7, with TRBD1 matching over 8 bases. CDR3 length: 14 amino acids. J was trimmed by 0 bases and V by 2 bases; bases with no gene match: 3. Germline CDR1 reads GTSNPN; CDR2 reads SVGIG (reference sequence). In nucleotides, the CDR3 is TGTGCCTGGAGTCGGACAGGGCTCTCCTACGAGCAGTACTTC. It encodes CAWSRTGLSYEQYF. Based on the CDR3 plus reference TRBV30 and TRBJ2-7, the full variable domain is SQTIHQWPATLVQPVGSPLSLECTVEGTSNPNLYWYRQAAGRGLQLLFYSVGIGQISSEVPQNLSASRPQDRQFILSSKKLLLSDSGFYLCAWSRTGLSYEQYFGPGTRLTVT.

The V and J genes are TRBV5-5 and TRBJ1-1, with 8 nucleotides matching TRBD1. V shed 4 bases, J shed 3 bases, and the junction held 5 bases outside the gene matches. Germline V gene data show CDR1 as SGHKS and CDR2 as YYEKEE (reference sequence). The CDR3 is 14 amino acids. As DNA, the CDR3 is TGTGCCAGCAGCGTCTTACAGGGGGACACTGAAGCTTTCTTT. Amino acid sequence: CASSVLQGDTEAFF.

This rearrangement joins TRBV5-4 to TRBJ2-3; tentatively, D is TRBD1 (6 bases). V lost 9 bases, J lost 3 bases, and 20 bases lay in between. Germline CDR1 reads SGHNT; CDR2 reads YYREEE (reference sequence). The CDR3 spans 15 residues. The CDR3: CATHRVPIRTDTQYF. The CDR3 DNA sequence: TGTGCCACCCACAGGGTGCCCATACGGACAGATACGCAGTATTTT.

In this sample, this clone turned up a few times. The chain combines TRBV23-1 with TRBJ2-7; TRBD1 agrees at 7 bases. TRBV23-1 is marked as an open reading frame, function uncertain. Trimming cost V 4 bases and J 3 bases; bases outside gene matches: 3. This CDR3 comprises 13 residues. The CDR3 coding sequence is TGCGCCAGCAGTCGGGGGACAGACTACGAGCAGTACTTC. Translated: CASSRGTDYEQYF.

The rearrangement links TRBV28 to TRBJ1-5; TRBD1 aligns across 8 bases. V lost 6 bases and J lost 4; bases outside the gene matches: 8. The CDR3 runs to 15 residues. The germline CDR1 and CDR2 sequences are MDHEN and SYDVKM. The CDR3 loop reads CASSPGQVTNQPQHF. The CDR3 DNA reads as TGTGCCAGCAGCCCGGGACAGGTTACGAATCAGCCCCAGCATTTT.

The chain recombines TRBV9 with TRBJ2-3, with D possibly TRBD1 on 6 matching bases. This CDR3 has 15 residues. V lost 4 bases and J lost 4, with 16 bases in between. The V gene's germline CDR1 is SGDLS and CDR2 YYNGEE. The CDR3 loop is CASSQSAGESDTQYF. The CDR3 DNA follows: TGTGCCAGCAGCCAGTCGGCAGGGGAGTCAGATACGCAGTATTTT.

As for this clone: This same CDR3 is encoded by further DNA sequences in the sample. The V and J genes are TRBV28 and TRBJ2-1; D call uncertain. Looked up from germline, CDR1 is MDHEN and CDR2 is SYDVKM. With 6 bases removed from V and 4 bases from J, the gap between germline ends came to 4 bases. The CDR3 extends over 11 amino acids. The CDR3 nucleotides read TGTGCCAGCAGCCCTTACAATGAGCAGTTCTTC. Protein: CASSPYNEQFF.

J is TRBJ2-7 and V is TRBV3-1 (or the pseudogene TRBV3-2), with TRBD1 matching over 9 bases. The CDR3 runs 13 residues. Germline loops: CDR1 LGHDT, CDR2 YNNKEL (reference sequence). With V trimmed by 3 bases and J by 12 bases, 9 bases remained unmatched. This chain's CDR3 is CASSQGPGTGPYF. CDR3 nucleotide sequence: TGTGCCAGCAGCCAGGGTCCCGGGACAGGGCCGTACTTC.

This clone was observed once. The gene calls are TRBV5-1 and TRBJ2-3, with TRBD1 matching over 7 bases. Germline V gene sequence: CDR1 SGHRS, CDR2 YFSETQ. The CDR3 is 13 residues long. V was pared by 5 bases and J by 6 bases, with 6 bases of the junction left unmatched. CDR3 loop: CASSFEGADTQYF. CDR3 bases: TGCGCCAGCAGTTTTGAGGGGGCGGATACGCAGTATTTT.

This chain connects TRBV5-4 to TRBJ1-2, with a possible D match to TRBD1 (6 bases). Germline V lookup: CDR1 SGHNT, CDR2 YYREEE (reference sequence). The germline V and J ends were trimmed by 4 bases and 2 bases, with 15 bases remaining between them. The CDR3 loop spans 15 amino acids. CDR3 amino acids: CASSHARGGNYGYTF. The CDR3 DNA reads TGTGCCAGCAGCCATGCCCGTGGGGGCAACTATGGCTACACCTTC.

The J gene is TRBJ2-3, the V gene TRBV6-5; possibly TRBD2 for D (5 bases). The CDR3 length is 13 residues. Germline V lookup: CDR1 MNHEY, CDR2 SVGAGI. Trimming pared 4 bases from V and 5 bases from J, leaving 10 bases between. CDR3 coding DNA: TGTGCCAGCAGTTCATACGAGGGAGATACGCAGTATTTT. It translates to CASSSYEGDTQYF.

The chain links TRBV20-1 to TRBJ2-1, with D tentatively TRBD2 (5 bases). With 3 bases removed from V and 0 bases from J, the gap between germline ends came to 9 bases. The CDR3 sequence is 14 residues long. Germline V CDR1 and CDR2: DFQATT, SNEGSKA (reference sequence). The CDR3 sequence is CSASKRSSYNEQFF. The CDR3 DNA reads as TGCAGTGCTAGTAAGCGGTCCTCCTACAATGAGCAGTTCTTC.

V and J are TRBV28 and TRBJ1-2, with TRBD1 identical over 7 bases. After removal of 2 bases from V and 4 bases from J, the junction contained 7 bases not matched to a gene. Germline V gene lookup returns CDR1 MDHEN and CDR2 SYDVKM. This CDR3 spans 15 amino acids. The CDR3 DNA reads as TGTGCCAGCAGTTTACACATCAGGGGGTCCTATGGCTACACCTTC. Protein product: CASSLHIRGSYGYTF.